These 8 T cell receptor beta chains originate from one sample sequenced in a study of blood T cell repertoires in COVID-19. The table came from immunoSEQ multiplex PCR; TCRdb's copy has only in-frame clones and leaves some out. Among approximately 130,000 clones, approximately 87% were seen once, and the ten largest hold roughly 2.2%. What was sequenced was peripheral blood. These TCRs come from a woman aged 45-65 years with acute or convalescent COVID-19.

The chain recombines TRBV4-3 with TRBJ1-1; 7 bases are shared with TRBD1. Germline CDR1 and CDR2: LGHNA and YSLEER. CDR3 length equals 15 residues. Germline trimming cut 3 bases from V and 0 bases from J; bases unmatched to any gene: 4. CDR3 protein: CASSHETGMNTEAFF. The CDR3 DNA reads TGCGCCAGCAGCCACGAGACAGGGATGAACACTGAAGCTTTCTTT.

The V gene is TRBV6-2 or TRBV6-3, the J gene TRBJ2-7; 9 bases line up with TRBD2. CDR1 and CDR2 from the germline V gene are MNHEY and SVGEGT. The ends lost 2 bases at V and 3 bases at J; junction bases unmatched: 8. CDR3 size: 16 residues. The CDR3 here is CASSYRPGTSLYEQYF. Written as DNA, the CDR3 is TGTGCCAGCAGTTACCGTCCCGGGACTAGCCTCTACGAGCAGTACTTC.

This chain links TRBV12-3 or TRBV12-4 with TRBJ2-2, with D possibly TRBD1 on 6 matching bases. Trimming shortened V by 7 bases and J by 5 bases, and 11 bases separated the two germline ends. The CDR3 runs to 13 residues. The CDR3: CASKPGVTGELFF. The CDR3 DNA is TGTGCCAGCAAACCAGGGGTGACCGGGGAGCTGTTTTTT.

The CDR3 is CAISDMEASGREETQYF. The CDR3 coding sequence is TGTGCCATCAGTGATATGGAGGCTAGCGGGAGGGAAGAGACCCAGTACTTC. The chain carries TRBV10-3 and TRBJ2-5, with 12 nucleotides matching TRBD2. Losses at the gene ends were 3 bases for V and 3 bases for J; bases not matched to a gene: 8. Germline V gene sequence: CDR1 ENHRY, CDR2 SYGVKD. The CDR3 loop spans 17 amino acids.

The CDR3 sequence is CASSLWGSRPGPQHF. The CDR3 DNA reads as TGTGCCAGCAGTTTATGGGGCAGCAGACCTGGGCCCCAGCATTTT. The chain recombines TRBV27 with TRBJ1-5, with D possibly matching TRBD1 (5 bases). V lost 1 base and J 9 bases, leaving 16 bases between the germline ends. Germline assignment: CDR1 MNHEY and CDR2 SMNVEV (reference sequence). The CDR3 has 15 residues.

The chain employs TRBV15 and TRBJ2-2; weak D call: TRBD2 (5 bases). This CDR3 has 14 residues. CDR1 and CDR2 (germline): LNHNV, YYDKDF (reference sequence). V was trimmed by 0 bases and J by 6 bases, leaving 8 bases between them. CDR3 residues: CATSRDGGSGELFF. The CDR3 DNA reads as TGTGCCACCAGCAGAGATGGAGGCTCCGGGGAGCTGTTTTTT.

The chain recombines TRBV11-3 with TRBJ1-6; TRBD1 matches at 8 bases. The J segment lost 8 bases and the V segment lost 5 bases, leaving 5 bases of the junction unmatched. The CDR3 covers 14 residues. Germline CDR1 is SGHNT and CDR2 is YENEEA. CDR3 in amino acids: CASSIGQGDSPLHF. The CDR3 region has the DNA TGTGCCAGCAGCATCGGACAGGGAGATTCACCCCTCCACTTT.

The rearrangement uses TRBV6-5 and TRBJ1-4; D remains ambiguous. CDR1 is MNHEY and CDR2 is SVGAGI in the germline V gene. CDR3 length equals 13 residues. Between the trimmed V and J ends, which lost 6 bases and 6 bases, there was a span of 11 bases. The CDR3, as DNA: TGTGCCAGCAGGTCCCACGGGGATGAAAAACTGTTTTTT. Translation gives CASRSHGDEKLFF.